This T cell receptor (beta chain) came from a study of cytomegalovirus exposure and HLA in healthy donors. Study-level points and caveats: An analysis was carried out at a later point. It showed that HLA-associated TCR beta chains were more clonally expanded than equally common non-associated chains.

The PCR had 60 Vbeta and 13 Jbeta primers. TCRdb's copy holds only in-frame clones and misses some; the assay was immunoSEQ multiplex PCR. Recorded for this sample: about 190,000 clones. On this clone: The antigen is unknown.

Germline V gives CDR1 SGHNT, CDR2 YYREEE (reference sequence). Trimming pared 0 bases from V and 5 bases from J, leaving 11 bases between. The CDR3 contains 14 residues. The sample consisted of PBMCs. This TCR was recovered from a woman aged 25 to 45 in good health and CMV-seropositive. The chain employs TRBV5-4 and TRBJ1-2, with D possibly TRBD1 on 5 matching bases. CDR3 in amino acids: CASSLGQQNYGYTF. The CDR3 DNA is TGTGCCAGCAGCTTGGGACAGCAAAATTATGGCTACACCTTC.